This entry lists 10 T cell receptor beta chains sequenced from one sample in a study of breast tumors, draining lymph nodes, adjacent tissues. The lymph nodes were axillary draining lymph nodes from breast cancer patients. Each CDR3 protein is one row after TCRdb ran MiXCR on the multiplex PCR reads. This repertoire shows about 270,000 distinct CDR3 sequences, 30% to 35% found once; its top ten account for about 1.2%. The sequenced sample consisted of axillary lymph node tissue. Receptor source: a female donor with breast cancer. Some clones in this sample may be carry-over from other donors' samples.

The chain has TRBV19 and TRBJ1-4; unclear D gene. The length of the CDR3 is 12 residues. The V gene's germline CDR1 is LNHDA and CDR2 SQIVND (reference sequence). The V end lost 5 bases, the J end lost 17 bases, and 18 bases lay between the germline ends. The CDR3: CASSPGSEKIFF. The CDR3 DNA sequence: TGTGCCAGTAGTCCCGGGAGCGAAAAAATTTTTTTT.

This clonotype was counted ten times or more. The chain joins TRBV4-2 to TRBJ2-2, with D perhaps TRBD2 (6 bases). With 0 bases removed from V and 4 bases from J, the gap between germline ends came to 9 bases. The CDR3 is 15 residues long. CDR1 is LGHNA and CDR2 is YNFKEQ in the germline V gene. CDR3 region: CASSQDSGVTGELFF. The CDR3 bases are TGTGCCAGCAGCCAAGACTCGGGAGTCACCGGGGAGCTGTTTTTT.

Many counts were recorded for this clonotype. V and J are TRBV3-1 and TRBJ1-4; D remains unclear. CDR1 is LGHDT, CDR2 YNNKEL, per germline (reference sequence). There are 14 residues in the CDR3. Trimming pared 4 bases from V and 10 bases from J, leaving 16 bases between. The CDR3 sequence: CASSRAADLRKLFF. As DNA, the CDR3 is TGTGCCAGCAGCCGAGCAGCGGACCTCCGAAAACTGTTTTTT.

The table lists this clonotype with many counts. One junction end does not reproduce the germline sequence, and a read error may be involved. DNA for the CDR3: TGTGCTAGCAGCCCGGACAGTAAGAATGAGCAGTTCTTC. Translated, it gives CASSPDSKNEQFF. The rearrangement links TRBV7-7 to TRBJ2-1; D is perhaps TRBD1 (6 bases). Germline V gives CDR1 SSHAT, CDR2 FNYEAQ (reference sequence). The length of the CDR3 is 13 residues.

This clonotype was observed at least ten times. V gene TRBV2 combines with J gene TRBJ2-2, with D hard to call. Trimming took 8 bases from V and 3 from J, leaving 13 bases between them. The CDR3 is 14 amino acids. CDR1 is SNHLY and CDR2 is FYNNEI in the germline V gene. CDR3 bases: TGTGCCAGCTGGAGAAGGTTAGACACCGGGGAGCTGTTTTTT. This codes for CASWRRLDTGELFF.

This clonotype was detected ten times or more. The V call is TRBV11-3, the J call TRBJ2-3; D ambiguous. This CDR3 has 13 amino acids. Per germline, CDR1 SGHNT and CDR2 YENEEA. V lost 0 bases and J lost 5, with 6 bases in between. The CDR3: CASSLDRRDTQYF. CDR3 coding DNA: TGTGCCAGCAGCTTAGATCGGAGAGATACGCAGTATTTT.

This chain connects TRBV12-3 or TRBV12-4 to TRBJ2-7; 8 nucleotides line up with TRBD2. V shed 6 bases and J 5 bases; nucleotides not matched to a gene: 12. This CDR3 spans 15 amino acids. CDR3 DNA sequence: TGTGCCAGCAGCTTCACGGCGGGAGGCACCCACGAGCAGTACTTC. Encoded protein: CASSFTAGGTHEQYF.

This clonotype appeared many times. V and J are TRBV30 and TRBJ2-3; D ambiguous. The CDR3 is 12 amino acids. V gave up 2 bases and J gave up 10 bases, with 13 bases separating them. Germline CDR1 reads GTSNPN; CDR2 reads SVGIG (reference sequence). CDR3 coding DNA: TGTGCCTGGAGTCAAGTAGGCAGTCCGCAGTATTTT. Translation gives CAWSQVGSPQYF.

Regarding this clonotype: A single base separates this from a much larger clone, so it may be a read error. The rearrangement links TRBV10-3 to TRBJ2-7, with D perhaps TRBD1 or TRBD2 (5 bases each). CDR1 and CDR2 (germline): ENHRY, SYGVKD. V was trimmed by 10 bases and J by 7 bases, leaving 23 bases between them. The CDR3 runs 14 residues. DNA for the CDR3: TGTGCCAGCAGGTCGGGACGGGGAGTGTGGGAGCAGTACTTC. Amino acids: CASRSGRGVWEQYF.

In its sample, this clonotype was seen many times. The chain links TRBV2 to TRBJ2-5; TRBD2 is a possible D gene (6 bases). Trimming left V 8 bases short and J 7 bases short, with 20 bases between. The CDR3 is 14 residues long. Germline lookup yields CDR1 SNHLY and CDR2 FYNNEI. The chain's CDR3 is CASAGGVRLGTQYF. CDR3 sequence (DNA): TGTGCCAGCGCCGGGGGAGTCCGTTTGGGGACCCAGTACTTC. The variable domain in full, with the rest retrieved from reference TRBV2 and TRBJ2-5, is EPEVTQTPSHQVTQMGQEVILRCVPISNHLYFYWYRQILGQKVEFLVSFYNNEISEKSEIFDDQFSVERPDGSNFTLKIRSTKLEDSAMYFCASAGGVRLGTQYFGPGTRLLVL.